Below, 25 T cell receptor beta chains from the same sample are listed, as sequenced in a study of T cell responses to AZD1222 COVID-19 vaccine. The table came from immunoSEQ multiplex PCR; TCRdb's copy has only in-frame clones and leaves some out. The table includes approximately 120,000 clones, 89% detected once. The sample was peripheral blood, taken 28 days after the second AZD1222 dose. These receptors were collected from an adult who received the AZD1222 COVID-19 vaccine.

This sequence joins TRBV7-2 and TRBJ1-6; unclear D gene. Trimming cost V 7 bases and J 8 bases, with 15 bases left between them. Germline V gene lookup returns CDR1 SGHTA and CDR2 FQGNSA. The CDR3 runs to 14 residues. The CDR3 DNA reads TGTGCCAGCACCCCCGGTAGAAGGGATTCACCCCTCCACTTT. Protein sequence: CASTPGRRDSPLHF.

The gene calls are TRBV7-9 and TRBJ1-3; possibly TRBD1 for D (5 bases). Per germline, CDR1 SEHNR and CDR2 FQNEAQ (reference sequence). There are 14 residues in the CDR3. The CDR3 is CAVSAGSPGNTIYF. DNA of the CDR3: TGTGCAGTCTCCGCAGGGTCCCCTGGAAACACCATATATTTT.

This clone was seen once. The chain recombines TRBV5-1 with TRBJ2-1; no clear D gene. V was clipped by 3 bases and J by 6 bases, with 16 bases between them. Germline CDR1 and CDR2: SGHRS and YFSETQ. The CDR3 is made up of 15 amino acids. The chain's CDR3 is CASSSRWGRGNEQFF. CDR3 DNA: TGCGCCAGCAGCTCCCGCTGGGGAAGAGGCAATGAGCAGTTCTTC.

The chain combines TRBV7-3 with TRBJ2-1, with a possible D match to TRBD1 (6 bases). The CDR3 consists of 13 residues. The V gene's germline CDR1 is SGHTA and CDR2 FQGTGA. The V and J ends lost 5 bases and 3 bases respectively, with 8 bases between them. The CDR3 loop is CASSQDSYNEQFF. The CDR3, as DNA: TGTGCCAGCAGCCAGGACAGCTACAATGAGCAGTTCTTC.

This clone was seen only once. The V and J genes are TRBV3-1 (or the pseudogene TRBV3-2) and TRBJ1-5; tentative D call: TRBD1 (5 bases). This CDR3 is 16 amino acids long. Germline V gene sequence: CDR1 LGHDT, CDR2 YNNKEL (reference sequence). Trimming stripped 2 bases from V and 0 bases from J, with 11 bases between. CDR3 loop: CASSQCGGHSNQPQHF. DNA of the CDR3: TGTGCCAGCAGCCAATGTGGGGGTCATAGCAATCAGCCCCAGCATTTT.

This chain joins TRBV3-1 (or the pseudogene TRBV3-2) and TRBJ1-1; no clear D. This CDR3 region has 15 residues. In germline, CDR1 is LGHDT, CDR2 YNNKEL (reference sequence). V lost 0 bases and J lost 2, with 10 bases in between. The CDR3 bases are TGTGCCAGCAGCCAAGAGTGGAGGGTTAACACTGAAGCTTTCTTT. This sequence encodes CASSQEWRVNTEAFF.

V usage is TRBV19 and J usage is TRBJ1-2; D ambiguous. Germline V gene sequence: CDR1 LNHDA, CDR2 SQIVND (reference sequence). This CDR3 spans 14 amino acids. The ends were cut back, 8 bases at V and 3 bases at J, with 16 bases in the middle. CDR3 DNA: TGTGCCAGTCAACCGCTCTATGGGGACTATGGCTACACCTTC. Amino acids: CASQPLYGDYGYTF.

The sample holds one count of this clone. The chain has TRBV6-5 and TRBJ2-7, with unresolved D. V shed 1 base and J shed 3 bases, with 13 bases lying between them. There are 15 residues in the CDR3. Germline V gene lookup returns CDR1 MNHEY and CDR2 SVGAGI. The CDR3 protein is CASSYFAARSYEQYF. For the CDR3, the DNA is TGTGCCAGCAGTTACTTTGCAGCGCGGAGCTACGAGCAGTACTTC.

The chain joins TRBV9 to TRBJ1-4, with 8 nucleotides matching TRBD1. From germline, CDR1 is SGDLS and CDR2 YYNGEE. Trimming removed 0 bases from V and 8 bases from J; junction bases left unmatched: 9. This CDR3 has 16 residues. The DNA of the CDR3 is TGTGCCAGCAGCGTAGAGAGTGGACAGGGAATCGAAAAACTGTTTTTT. It encodes CASSVESGQGIEKLFF.

This chain links TRBV4-3 with TRBJ2-7; 9 bases are a match to TRBD1. The CDR3 totals 15 residues. V lost 1 base to trimming and J lost 1 base; unmatched junction nucleotides: 2. Germline V gives CDR1 LGHNA, CDR2 YSLEER. CDR3 in amino acids: CASSQGQGVSYEQYF. The CDR3 nucleotides read TGCGCCAGCAGCCAAGGACAGGGGGTGTCCTACGAGCAGTACTTC.

The CDR3: CSASPISGGAGANVLTF. The CDR3 DNA reads TGCAGTGCTAGTCCTATTTCTGGTGGGGCTGGGGCCAACGTCCTGACTTTC. The chain couples TRBV20-1 to TRBJ2-6; D is unclear. Trimming left V 3 bases short and J 2 bases short, with 17 bases between. Germline V gives CDR1 DFQATT, CDR2 SNEGSKA (reference sequence). CDR3 length: 17 amino acids.

The J gene is TRBJ2-3, the V gene TRBV11-3, with TRBD1 as a possible D gene (6 bases). V was cut by 5 bases and J by 5 bases, with 8 bases left in between. Germline-derived CDR1 and CDR2 are SGHNT and YENEEA. The CDR3 consists of 12 residues. The DNA for the CDR3 is TGTGCCAGCAGCGCGGACAGAGATACGCAGTATTTT. It translates to CASSADRDTQYF. The variable domain in full, with the rest retrieved from reference TRBV11-3 and TRBJ2-3, is EAGVVQSPRYKIIEKKQPVAFWCNPISGHNTLYWYLQNLGQGPELLIRYENEEAVDDSQLPKDRFSAERLKGVDSTLKIQPAELGDSAVYLCASSADRDTQYFGPGTRLTVL.

V gene TRBV7-9 combines with J gene TRBJ1-1, with a weak D call TRBD1 (6 bases). The CDR3 extends over 15 amino acids. V was cut by 7 bases and J by 4 bases, with 19 bases left in between. Per the germline V gene, CDR1 is SEHNR and CDR2 is FQNEAQ (reference sequence). The CDR3 DNA is TGTGCCAGCACCCTTAGGCAGGGGATAGGCACTGAAGCTTTCTTT. Its translation is CASTLRQGIGTEAFF.

As regards this clone: A junction end diverges from the germline sequence, so it may reflect a read error. This chain links TRBV7-7 with TRBJ2-5; 9 bases agree with TRBD2. The CDR3 runs to 14 residues. Germline assignment: CDR1 SSHAT and CDR2 FNYEAQ (reference sequence). The CDR3 bases are TGTGCTAGCAGCCTTAGCGGGGGCCAAGAGACCCAGTACTTC. This encodes CASSLSGGQETQYF.

This chain connects TRBV4-3 to TRBJ1-6; D uncertain. V lost 0 bases and J lost 8, with 14 bases in between. CDR1 LGHNA and CDR2 YSLEER come from the germline V gene. CDR3 length equals 16 residues. The CDR3 loop is CASSQESAGNYSPLHF. The CDR3 DNA sequence: TGCGCCAGCAGCCAAGAGTCAGCCGGGAACTATTCACCCCTCCACTTT.

This chain uses TRBV5-4 with TRBJ1-1; TRBD1 aligns across 7 bases. The CDR3 covers 15 residues. In germline, CDR1 is SGHNT, CDR2 YYREEE (reference sequence). V lost 4 bases and J lost 1; bases outside the gene matches: 7. DNA for the CDR3: TGTGCCAGCAGCCCTGGTGGGACAGAGAACACTGAAGCTTTCTTT. Amino acid sequence: CASSPGGTENTEAFF.

The CDR3 nucleotides read TGTGCCAGCTCACCCTCCCTGGACAGGGGGACTGAAGCTTTCTTT. This codes for CASSPSLDRGTEAFF. The chain recombines TRBV18 with TRBJ1-1, with TRBD1 matching 10 bases. The CDR3 extends over 15 amino acids. With 3 bases clipped from V and 5 bases from J, the junction kept 6 bases outside the gene matches. Germline V gives CDR1 KGHSH, CDR2 LQKENI.

The CDR3 sequence: CASSNSLSSYNEQFF. The CDR3 DNA reads as TGTGCCAGTAGTAACTCCCTGAGCTCCTACAATGAGCAGTTCTTC. The V gene is TRBV19, the J gene TRBJ2-1; D gene ambiguous. Germline V gives CDR1 LNHDA, CDR2 SQIVND (reference sequence). Trimming left V 4 bases short and J 0 bases short, with 10 bases between. The CDR3 runs to 15 residues.

The genes are TRBV3-1 (or the pseudogene TRBV3-2) and TRBJ2-1; D not certain. The CDR3 totals 15 residues. The germline V gene encodes CDR1 LGHDT and CDR2 YNNKEL (reference sequence). V dropped 4 bases and J dropped 6 bases, with 16 bases sitting between them. The CDR3 is CASSRGVDPSNEQFF. In DNA, the CDR3 is TGTGCCAGCAGCCGTGGAGTGGACCCGTCCAATGAGCAGTTCTTC.

This clone was counted a single time. This rearrangement joins TRBV30 to TRBJ1-2; 12 nucleotides agree with TRBD1. The CDR3 totals 18 residues. Germline CDR1 reads GTSNPN; CDR2 reads SVGIG (reference sequence). V was clipped by 4 bases and J by 3 bases; unmatched bases: 15. CDR3 sequence reads: CAWNRYSGTGGADYGYTF. The DNA of the CDR3 is TGTGCCTGGAATCGATACTCCGGGACAGGGGGCGCTGACTATGGCTACACCTTC.

The rearrangement uses TRBV5-6 and TRBJ1-6; the D is unclear. CDR1 and CDR2 from the germline V gene are SGHDT and YYEEEE. Between the trimmed V and J ends, which lost 0 bases and 8 bases, there was a span of 9 bases. This CDR3 has 14 amino acids. As DNA, the CDR3 is TGTGCCAGCAGCTTGGAACGAGGTGATTCACCCCTCCACTTT. The encoded protein is CASSLERGDSPLHF.

The sample holds one count of this clone. The gene calls are TRBV9 and TRBJ2-1; D gene unclear. CDR1 and CDR2 from the germline V gene are SGDLS and YYNGEE. There are 16 residues in the CDR3. V was clipped by 2 bases and J by 0 bases, with 12 bases between them. CDR3 nucleotides: TGTGCCAGCAGCGTTGTAGCCCGCCCCTCCTACAATGAGCAGTTCTTC. Translation: CASSVVARPSYNEQFF.

The CDR3 region is CASSLAVPTDTQYF. The CDR3 DNA sequence: TGCGCCAGCAGCTTGGCCGTTCCCACAGATACGCAGTATTTT. V is TRBV5-1 and J is TRBJ2-3; D not resolved. V lost 0 bases, J lost 2 bases, and 7 bases lay in between. The CDR3 has 14 residues. Per the germline V gene, CDR1 is SGHRS and CDR2 is YFSETQ.

The genes are TRBV6-6 and TRBJ2-3, with no clear D. CDR3 size: 14 residues. Trimming cost V 2 bases and J 0 bases, with 6 bases left between them. CDR1 MNHNY and CDR2 SVGAGI come from the germline V gene (reference sequence). The CDR3 nucleotides read TGTGCCAGCAGTTACACATGGAGCACAGATACGCAGTATTTT. Amino acids: CASSYTWSTDTQYF.

The chain employs TRBV9 and TRBJ2-7, with TRBD1 matching 9 bases. Germline trimming cut 4 bases from V and 5 bases from J; bases unmatched to any gene: 7. The CDR3 consists of 14 residues. Germline assignment: CDR1 SGDLS and CDR2 YYNGEE. The CDR3 coding sequence is TGTGCCAGCAGCCAAGGTGGGGACAGGGACGAGCAGTACTTC. Translated: CASSQGGDRDEQYF. The full variable domain, its missing parts supplied by reference TRBV9 and TRBJ2-7, is DSGVTQTPKHLITATGQRVTLRCSPRSGDLSVYWYQQSLDQGLQFLIQYYNGEERAKGNILERFSAQQFPDLHSELNLSSLELGDSALYFCASSQGGDRDEQYFGPGTRLTVT.